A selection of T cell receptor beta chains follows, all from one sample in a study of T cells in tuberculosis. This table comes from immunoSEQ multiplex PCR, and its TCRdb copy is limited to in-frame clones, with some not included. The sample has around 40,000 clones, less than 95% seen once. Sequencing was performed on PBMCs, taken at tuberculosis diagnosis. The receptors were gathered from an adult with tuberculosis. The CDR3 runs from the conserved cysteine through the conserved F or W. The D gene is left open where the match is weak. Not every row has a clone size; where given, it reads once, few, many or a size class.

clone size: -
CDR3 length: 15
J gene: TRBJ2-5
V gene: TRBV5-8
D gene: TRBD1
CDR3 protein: CASSRQPGGGETQYF
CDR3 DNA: TGTGCCAGCAGCCGTCAGCCAGGGGGTGGAGAGACCCAGTACTTC

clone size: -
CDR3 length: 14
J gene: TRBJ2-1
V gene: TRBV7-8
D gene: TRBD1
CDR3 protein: CASSQGQGGNEQFF
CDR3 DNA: TGTGCCAGCAGCCAAGGACAGGGTGGGAATGAGCAGTTCTTC

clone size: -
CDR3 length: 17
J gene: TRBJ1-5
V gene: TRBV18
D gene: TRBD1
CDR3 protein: CASSPKPTGNGNQPQHF
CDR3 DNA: TGTGCCAGCTCACCAAAACCGACAGGGAATGGCAATCAGCCCCAGCATTTT

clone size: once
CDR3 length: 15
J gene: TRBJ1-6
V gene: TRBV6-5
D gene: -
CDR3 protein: CASTPRGIDNSPLHF
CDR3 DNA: TGTGCCAGCACCCCCCGGGGGATCGATAATTCACCCCTCCACTTT

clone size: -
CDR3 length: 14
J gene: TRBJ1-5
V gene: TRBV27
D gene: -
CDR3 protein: CASRGTSLRGPQHF
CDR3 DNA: TGTGCCAGCAGGGGAACTTCCCTAAGGGGGCCCCAGCATTTT

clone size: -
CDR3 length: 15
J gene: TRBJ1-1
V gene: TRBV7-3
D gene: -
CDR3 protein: CASSPLFSGYTEAFF
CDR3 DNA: TGTGCCAGCAGCCCACTATTTTCGGGGTACACTGAAGCTTTCTTT

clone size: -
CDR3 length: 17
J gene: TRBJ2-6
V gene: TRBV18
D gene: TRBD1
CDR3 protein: CASSFDRVGSGANVLTF
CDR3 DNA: TGTGCCAGCTCTTTTGACAGGGTTGGCTCTGGGGCCAACGTCCTGACTTTC

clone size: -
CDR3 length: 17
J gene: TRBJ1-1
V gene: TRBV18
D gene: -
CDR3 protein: CASSPLRVGGANTEAFF
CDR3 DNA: TGTGCCAGCTCACCACTCAGAGTTGGGGGCGCGAACACTGAAGCTTTCTTT

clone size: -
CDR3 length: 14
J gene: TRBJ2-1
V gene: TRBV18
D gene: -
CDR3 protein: CASSPFSGFNEQFF
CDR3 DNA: TGTGCCAGCTCACCATTCTCAGGATTCAATGAGCAGTTCTTC

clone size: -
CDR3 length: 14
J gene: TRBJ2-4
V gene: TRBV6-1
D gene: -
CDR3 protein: CASRPGVAKNIQYF
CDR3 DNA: TGTGCCAGCAGACCAGGGGTAGCCAAAAACATTCAGTACTTC

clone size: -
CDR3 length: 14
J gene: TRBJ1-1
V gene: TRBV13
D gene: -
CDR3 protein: CASSPKQAGTEAFF
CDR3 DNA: TGTGCCAGCAGCCCTAAGCAAGCGGGTACTGAAGCTTTCTTT

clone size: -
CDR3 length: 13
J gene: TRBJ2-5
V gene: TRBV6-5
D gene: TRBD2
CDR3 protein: CASREGREETQYF
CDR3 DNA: TGTGCCAGCCGGGAGGGGCGCGAAGAGACCCAGTACTTC

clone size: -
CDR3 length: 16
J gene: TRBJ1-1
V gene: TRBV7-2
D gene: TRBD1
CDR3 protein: CASSRNKGGRNTEAFF
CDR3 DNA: TGTGCCAGCAGCCGCAATAAAGGGGGCCGGAACACTGAAGCTTTCTTT

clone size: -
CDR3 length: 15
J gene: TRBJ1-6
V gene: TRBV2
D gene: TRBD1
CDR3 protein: CASRGGQGADSPLHF
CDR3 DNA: TGTGCCAGCAGAGGGGGACAGGGTGCGGATTCACCCCTCCACTTT

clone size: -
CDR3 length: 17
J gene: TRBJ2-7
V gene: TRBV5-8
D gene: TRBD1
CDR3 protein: CASSLAWDRGRYYEQYF
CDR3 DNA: TGTGCCAGCAGCTTGGCCTGGGACAGGGGGCGTTACTACGAGCAGTACTTC

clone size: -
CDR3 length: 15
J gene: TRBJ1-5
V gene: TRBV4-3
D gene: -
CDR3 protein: CASSPGQGSNQPQHF
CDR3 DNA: TGCGCCAGCAGCCCAGGCCAGGGTAGCAATCAGCCCCAGCATTTT

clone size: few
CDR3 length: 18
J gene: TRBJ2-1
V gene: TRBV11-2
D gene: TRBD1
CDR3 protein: CASSLAPRQGSSYNEQFF
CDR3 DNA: TGTGCCAGCAGCTTAGCCCCCCGACAGGGTAGCTCCTACAATGAGCAGTTCTTC

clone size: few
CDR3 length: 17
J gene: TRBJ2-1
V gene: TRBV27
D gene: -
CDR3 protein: CASSSTEGAAGNNEQFF
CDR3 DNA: TGTGCCAGCAGTTCCACCGAGGGGGCGGCGGGGAACAATGAGCAGTTCTTC

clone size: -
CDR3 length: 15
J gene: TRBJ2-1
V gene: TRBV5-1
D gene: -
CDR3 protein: CASSSLPTDANEQFF
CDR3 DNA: TGCGCCAGCAGCTCACTACCTACCGATGCCAATGAGCAGTTCTTC

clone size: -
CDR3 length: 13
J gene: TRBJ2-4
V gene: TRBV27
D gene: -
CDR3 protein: CASSSWSGNIQYF
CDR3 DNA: TGTGCCAGCAGTAGCTGGTCTGGTAACATTCAGTACTTC

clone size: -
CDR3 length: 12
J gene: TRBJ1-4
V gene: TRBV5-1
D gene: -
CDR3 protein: CASSDQGEKLFF
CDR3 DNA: TGCGCCAGCAGCGACCAGGGGGAAAAACTGTTTTTT

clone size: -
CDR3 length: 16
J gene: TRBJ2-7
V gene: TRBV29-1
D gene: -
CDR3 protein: CSVFDFSLDSSYEQYF
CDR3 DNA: TGCAGCGTTTTTGATTTTTCGTTAGACAGCTCCTACGAGCAGTACTTC

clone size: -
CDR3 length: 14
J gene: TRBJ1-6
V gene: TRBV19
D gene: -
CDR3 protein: CASTLVALNSPLHF
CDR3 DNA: TGTGCCAGCACCCTGGTGGCCCTGAATTCACCCCTCCACTTT

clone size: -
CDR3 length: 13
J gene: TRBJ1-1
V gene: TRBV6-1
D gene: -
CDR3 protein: CASSVQGDTEAFF
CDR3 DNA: TGTGCCAGCAGTGTACAAGGGGACACTGAAGCTTTCTTT

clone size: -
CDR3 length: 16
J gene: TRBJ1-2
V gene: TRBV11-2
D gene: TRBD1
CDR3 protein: CASSLDGGTGFYGYTF
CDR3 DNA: TGTGCCAGCAGCTTAGATGGCGGGACAGGGTTCTATGGCTACACCTTC